This T cell receptor (beta chain) comes out of a study of shared clonotypes between healthy human individuals. Germline CDR1 reads MDHEN; CDR2 reads SYDVKM. V lost 2 bases to trimming and J lost 3 bases; unmatched junction nucleotides: 6. This CDR3 has 16 residues. Data came from immunoSEQ multiplex PCR; TCRdb stores just in-frame clones and leaves some out. The sample contains millions of clones, 85% to 95% of which appear only once. This sequence was found in a man between 18 and 29 years old in good health. The rearrangement links TRBV28 to TRBJ2-2, with 7 bases fitting TRBD2. Sequencing was carried out using naive CD4+ T cells sorted from blood. Subset indicated: CD45RA+ positively selected. CDR3 residues: CASSLGTGGHTGELFF. CDR3 bases: TGTGCCAGCAGTTTAGGAACGGGGGGTCACACCGGGGAGCTGTTTTTT.